This T cell receptor beta chain was sequenced in a study of identical twins. TCRdb fed the 5' RACE reads into MiXCR, producing one record per CDR3 protein. This sample yields 1.5 million or so distinct CDR3 sequences, of which roughly a third are seen a single time; under 0.35% belongs to the top ten. Germline V lookup: CDR1 SGDLS, CDR2 YYNGEE. The CDR3 is 15 amino acids. The germline V and J ends were trimmed by 0 bases and 4 bases, with 11 bases remaining between them. In its sample, this clonotype was seen many times. The TCR sequence derives from a newborn girl in good health. The V gene is TRBV9, the J gene TRBJ2-1; D possibly corresponds to TRBD2 (5 bases). Sequenced input: cord blood. The CDR3 DNA follows: TGTGCCAGCAGCGTAGGGGCCTCGGGGTACAATGAGCAGTTCTTC. Amino acids: CASSVGASGYNEQFF. The variable domain in full, completed from reference TRBV9 and TRBJ2-1, reads DSGVTQTPKHLITATGQRVTLRCSPRSGDLSVYWYQQSLDQGLQFLIQYYNGEERAKGNILERFSAQQFPDLHSELNLSSLELGDSALYFCASSVGASGYNEQFFGPGTRLTVL.